Listed here are 2 T cell receptor beta chains from one sample, sequenced in a study of identical twins. TCRdb redid the calling of the 5' RACE reads with MiXCR, one entry per CDR3 protein. The sample yields fewer than 350,000 distinct CDR3 sequences, 8% to 9% seen once. The data were also submitted as part of a second study, on yellow fever vaccine responses in identical twins.

Sequenced: memory (CD45RO+) T cells sorted from blood. These receptors were taken from a woman aged 18-30 years in good health.

This clonotype was seen a few times. V usage is TRBV20-1 and J usage is TRBJ2-1; 8 positions agree with TRBD2. The germline gives CDR1 DFQATT, CDR2 SNEGSKA (reference sequence). V lost 3 bases and J lost 12; bases outside the gene matches: 4. CDR3 length equals 11 residues. The CDR3 DNA sequence: TGCAGTGCTAGCGGGAGGGATGGGCAGTTCTTC. The encoded protein is CSASGRDGQFF.

This clonotype was counted at least ten times. This chain uses TRBV10-3 with TRBJ1-1, with D maybe TRBD1 (5 bases). The germline V gene has CDR1 ENHRY and CDR2 SYGVKD. CDR3 length equals 15 residues. Trimming shortened V by 6 bases and J by 3 bases, and 17 bases separated the two germline ends. CDR3 bases: TGTGCCATCAGCGTCCTAGGGAAAGGGGACACTGAAGCTTTCTTT. It is translated as CAISVLGKGDTEAFF.